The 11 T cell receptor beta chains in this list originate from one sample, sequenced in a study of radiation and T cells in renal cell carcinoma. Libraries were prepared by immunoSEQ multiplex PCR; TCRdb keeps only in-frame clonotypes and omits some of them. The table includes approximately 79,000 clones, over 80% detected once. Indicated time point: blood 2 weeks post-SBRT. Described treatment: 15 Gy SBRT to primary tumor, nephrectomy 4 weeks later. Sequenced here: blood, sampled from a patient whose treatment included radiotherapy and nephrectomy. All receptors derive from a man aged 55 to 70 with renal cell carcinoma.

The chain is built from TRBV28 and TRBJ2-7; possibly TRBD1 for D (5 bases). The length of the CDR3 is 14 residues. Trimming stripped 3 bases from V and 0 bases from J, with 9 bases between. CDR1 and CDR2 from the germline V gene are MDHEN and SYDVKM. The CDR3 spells CASSLTVSSYEQYF. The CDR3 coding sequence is TGTGCCAGCAGTTTGACAGTGAGCTCCTACGAGCAGTACTTC.

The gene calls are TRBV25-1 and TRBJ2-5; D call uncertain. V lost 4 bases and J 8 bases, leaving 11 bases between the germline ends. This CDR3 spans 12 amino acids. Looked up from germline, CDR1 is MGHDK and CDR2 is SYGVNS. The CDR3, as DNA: TGTGCCAGCAGTGGTGAGGTTTTTACCCAGTACTTC. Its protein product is CASSGEVFTQYF.

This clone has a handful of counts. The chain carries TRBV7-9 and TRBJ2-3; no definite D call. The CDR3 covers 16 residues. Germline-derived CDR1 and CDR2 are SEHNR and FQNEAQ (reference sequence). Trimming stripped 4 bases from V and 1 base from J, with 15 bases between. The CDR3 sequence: CASSSESFGGTDTQYF. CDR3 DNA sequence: TGTGCCAGCAGCTCAGAATCCTTCGGCGGCACAGATACGCAGTATTTT.

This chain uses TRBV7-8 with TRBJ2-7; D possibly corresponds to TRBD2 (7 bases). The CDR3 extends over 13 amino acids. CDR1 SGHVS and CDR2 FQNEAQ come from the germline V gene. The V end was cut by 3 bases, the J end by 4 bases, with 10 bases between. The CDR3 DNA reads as TGTGCCAGCAGCTTGGGAGGGGGGTACGAGCAGTACTTC. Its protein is CASSLGGGYEQYF.

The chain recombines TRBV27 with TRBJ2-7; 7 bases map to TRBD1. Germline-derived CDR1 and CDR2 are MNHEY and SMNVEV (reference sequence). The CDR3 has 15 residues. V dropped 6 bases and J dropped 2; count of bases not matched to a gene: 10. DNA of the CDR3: TGTGCCAGCAGCCCATCCCGGGACAGAGCCTACGAGCAGTACTTC. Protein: CASSPSRDRAYEQYF.

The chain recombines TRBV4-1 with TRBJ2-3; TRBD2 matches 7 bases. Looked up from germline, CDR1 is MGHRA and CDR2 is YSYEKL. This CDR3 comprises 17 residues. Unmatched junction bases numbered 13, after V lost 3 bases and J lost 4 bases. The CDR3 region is CASSHPIGGSGPDTQYF. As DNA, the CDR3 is TGCGCCAGCAGCCACCCTATCGGCGGGAGTGGGCCAGATACGCAGTATTTT.

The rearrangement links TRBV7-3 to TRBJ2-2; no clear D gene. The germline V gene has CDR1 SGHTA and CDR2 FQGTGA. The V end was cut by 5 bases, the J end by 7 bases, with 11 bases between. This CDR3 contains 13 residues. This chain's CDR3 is CASSPFTGGELFF. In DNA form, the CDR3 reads TGTGCCAGCAGCCCATTCACGGGCGGGGAGCTGTTTTTT.

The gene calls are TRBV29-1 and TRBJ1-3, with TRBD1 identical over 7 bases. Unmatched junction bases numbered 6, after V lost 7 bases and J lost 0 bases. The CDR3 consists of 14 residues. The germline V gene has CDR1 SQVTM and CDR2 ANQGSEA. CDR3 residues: CSATGQISGNTIYF. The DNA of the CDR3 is TGCAGCGCGACGGGACAGATCTCTGGAAACACCATATATTTT.

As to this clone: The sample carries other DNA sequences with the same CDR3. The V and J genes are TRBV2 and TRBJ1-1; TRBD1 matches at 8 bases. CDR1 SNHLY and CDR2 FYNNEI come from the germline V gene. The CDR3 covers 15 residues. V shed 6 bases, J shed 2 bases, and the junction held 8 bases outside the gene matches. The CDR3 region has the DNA TGTGCCAGCAGCGAACGTTCAGGGGGCAACACTGAAGCTTTCTTT. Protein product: CASSERSGGNTEAFF.

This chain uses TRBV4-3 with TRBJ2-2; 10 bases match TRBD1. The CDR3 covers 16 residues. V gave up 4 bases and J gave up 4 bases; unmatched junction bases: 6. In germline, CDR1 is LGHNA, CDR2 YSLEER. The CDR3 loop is CASSRVTGGGTGELFF. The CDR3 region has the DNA TGCGCCAGCAGCCGAGTGACAGGGGGCGGCACCGGGGAGCTGTTTTTT.

Written as DNA, the CDR3 is TGTGCCAGCAGCAGAGAGGGATTCACCGGGGAGCTGTTTTTT. This sequence encodes CASSREGFTGELFF. V is TRBV11-2 and J is TRBJ2-2; D may be TRBD2 (5 bases). The CDR3 is made up of 14 amino acids. The germline gives CDR1 SGHAT, CDR2 FQNNGV. The V end lost 5 bases, the J end lost 4 bases, and 11 bases lay between the germline ends.